Sequencing of this TCR beta chain was carried out in a study of beta chain features in type 1 diabetes. The whole isolated RNA underwent reverse transcription, so sequencing captured expressed TCRB transcripts. Clones were sequenced by immunoSEQ multiplex PCR, and TCRdb holds only the in-frame ones, with some missing. Altogether under 400,000 clones are present, 12% to 15% being singletons, with the ten largest covering 6.7%. This clone was detected many times. Sequenced: central memory CD4+ T cells from blood. The receptor was isolated from a man aged 25 to 40 in good health.

CDR3 in DNA: TGTGCCAGCAGTTTGGGGACTTCCTGGGGCTACAATGAGCAGTTCTTC. Translating it yields CASSLGTSWGYNEQFF. The chain employs TRBV27 and TRBJ2-1; D is possibly TRBD2 (6 bases). Deletions cut 3 bases from V and 3 bases from J, with 15 bases between. Per the germline V gene, CDR1 is MNHEY and CDR2 is SMNVEV (reference sequence). The CDR3 runs 16 residues.